Each of the 16 T cell receptor beta chains below was sequenced from the same sample in a study of blood T cell repertoires in COVID-19. Data came from immunoSEQ multiplex PCR; TCRdb stores just in-frame clones and leaves some out. This table holds 270,000 or so clones, 75% to 90% found once. The specimen sequenced was peripheral blood. Receptor source: a middle-aged woman who had recovered from COVID-19.

This clone showed up just a few times. This chain joins TRBV25-1 and TRBJ2-7; TRBD1 aligns across 7 bases. V was pared by 4 bases and J by 1 base, with 7 bases of the junction left unmatched. Germline CDR1 is MGHDK and CDR2 is SYGVNS. There are 15 residues in the CDR3. The chain's CDR3 is CASSGYRGQSYEQYF. CDR3 sequence (DNA): TGTGCCAGCAGTGGCTATCGGGGACAGTCCTACGAGCAGTACTTC.

The CDR3 DNA follows: TGTGCCAGCAGTGCAAAGGGACACCAGAACACTGAAGCTTTCTTT. Protein sequence: CASSAKGHQNTEAFF. The chain employs TRBV28 and TRBJ1-1, with D possibly being TRBD1 (6 bases). The V end lost 5 bases, the J end lost 1 base, and 14 bases lay between the germline ends. This CDR3 is built from 15 residues. The germline V gene encodes CDR1 MDHEN and CDR2 SYDVKM.

The chain recombines TRBV5-1 with TRBJ1-1, with D unresolved. The CDR3 totals 14 residues. Trimming left V 0 bases short and J 1 base short, with 7 bases between. The germline V gene has CDR1 SGHRS and CDR2 YFSETQ. The CDR3 region has the DNA TGCGCCAGCAGCTTGGTAACAGCGAACACTGAAGCTTTCTTT. This gives the protein CASSLVTANTEAFF.

The chain is built from TRBV11-2 and TRBJ2-5; the D is unclear. Germline values: CDR1 SGHAT, CDR2 FQNNGV. Trimming pared 1 base from V and 1 base from J, leaving 7 bases between. This CDR3 is 14 amino acids long. CDR3 coding DNA: TGTGCCAGCAGCTTAGGGAGTCCCCAAGAGACCCAGTACTTC. Encoded protein: CASSLGSPQETQYF.

The gene calls are TRBV4-1 and TRBJ1-3, with D possibly TRBD1 on 6 matching bases. Trimming took 3 bases from V and 4 from J, leaving 7 bases between them. The germline V gene has CDR1 MGHRA and CDR2 YSYEKL. There are 13 residues in the CDR3. CDR3 sequence reads: CASSQGHGNTIYF. DNA of the CDR3: TGCGCCAGCAGCCAGGGACACGGAAACACCATATATTTT.

The gene calls are TRBV7-9 and TRBJ2-3; 10 nucleotides match TRBD1. The CDR3 length is 18 residues. Germline CDR1 is SEHNR and CDR2 is FQNEAQ (reference sequence). V lost 2 bases, J lost 4 bases, and 12 bases stayed unmatched. CDR3 nucleotide sequence: TGTGCCAGCAGCTTACTCAATTCTGGGACAGGGGACGCAGATACGCAGTATTTT. Translated, it gives CASSLLNSGTGDADTQYF. Full variable domain (missing parts from reference TRBV7-9 and TRBJ2-3): DTGVSQNPRHKITKRGQNVTFRCDPISEHNRLYWYRQTLGQGPEFLTYFQNEAQLEKSRLLSDRFSAERPKGSFSTLEIQRTEQGDSAMYLCASSLLNSGTGDADTQYFGPGTRLTVL.

This chain uses TRBV28 with TRBJ2-5; 7 nucleotides agree with TRBD1. V was clipped by 6 bases and J by 2 bases; unmatched bases: 9. The CDR3 is 15 amino acids. Germline V gene sequence: CDR1 MDHEN, CDR2 SYDVKM. The CDR3 reads CASRYRGDRQETQYF. The CDR3 nucleotides are TGTGCCAGCAGATACAGGGGTGATCGGCAAGAGACCCAGTACTTC.

The V and J genes are TRBV29-1 and TRBJ2-3; D unclear. Germline CDR1 and CDR2: SQVTM and ANQGSEA. Trimming cost V 1 base and J 6 bases, with 5 bases left between them. This CDR3 is built from 11 residues. The CDR3 bases are TGCAGCGTTGAAGGAGCGGATACGCAGTATTTT. This translates into CSVEGADTQYF.

A single count supports this clone. The chain joins TRBV6-5 to TRBJ2-5, with TRBD2 matching 9 bases. Trimming took 7 bases from V and 0 from J; bases not matched to a gene: 6. CDR1 is MNHEY and CDR2 is SVGAGI in the germline V gene. The CDR3 length is 15 residues. As DNA, the CDR3 is TGTGCCAGCACGGCGGCTAGCGGGGACCAAGAGACCCAGTACTTC. Amino acids: CASTAASGDQETQYF.

V usage is TRBV10-3 and J usage is TRBJ2-1, with no clear D. Trimming cost V 0 bases and J 1 base, with 16 bases left between them. This CDR3 comprises 18 residues. Germline V CDR1 and CDR2: ENHRY, SYGVKD. The CDR3 DNA reads as TGTGCCATCAGTGAGTCGTATTTTGGCGGAACTTCCTACAATGAGCAGTTCTTC. Its protein product is CAISESYFGGTSYNEQFF.

The V gene is TRBV15, the J gene TRBJ1-4, with 7 bases aligning to TRBD1. The junction had 12 bases not matched to a gene; V was cut back by 0 bases and J by 5 bases. Germline V gene lookup returns CDR1 LNHNV and CDR2 YYDKDF (reference sequence). The CDR3 spans 18 residues. The CDR3: CATSRDTLPQGSNEKLFF. In DNA, the CDR3 is TGTGCCACCAGCAGAGATACCCTACCACAGGGGTCGAATGAAAAACTGTTTTTT.

The chain links TRBV7-9 to TRBJ1-4; no definite D call. V was pared by 4 bases and J by 0 bases, with 18 bases between. Per germline, CDR1 SEHNR and CDR2 FQNEAQ (reference sequence). The CDR3 sequence is 18 residues long. The CDR3 loop is CASSSSGESLATNEKLFF. The CDR3 DNA follows: TGTGCCAGCAGCTCTTCCGGGGAGTCGCTTGCAACTAATGAAAAACTGTTTTTT. The full variable domain, with the rest looked up from reference TRBV7-9 and TRBJ1-4, is DTGVSQNPRHKITKRGQNVTFRCDPISEHNRLYWYRQTLGQGPEFLTYFQNEAQLEKSRLLSDRFSAERPKGSFSTLEIQRTEQGDSAMYLCASSSSGESLATNEKLFFGSGTQLSVL.

In its sample, this clone was seen once. The chain employs TRBV6-1 and TRBJ2-1; 8 bases match TRBD2. Germline trimming cut 1 base from V and 7 bases from J; bases unmatched to any gene: 12. Looked up from germline, CDR1 is MNHNS and CDR2 is SASEGT. CDR3 length: 17 amino acids. The CDR3 loop is CASSEGRSGRFVNEQFF. The CDR3, as DNA: TGTGCCAGCAGTGAAGGAAGGAGCGGGAGATTTGTTAATGAGCAGTTCTTC.

V is TRBV23-1 and J is TRBJ1-3; no clear D. TRBV23-1 is designated an ORF whose function remains uncertain. This CDR3 comprises 16 residues. V was pared by 0 bases and J by 4 bases, with 13 bases between. This CDR3 reads CASSQSPTGAGNTIYF. CDR3 bases: TGCGCCAGCAGTCAATCCCCCACGGGTGCAGGAAACACCATATATTTT.

The chain combines TRBV10-3 with TRBJ2-3; 8 positions match TRBD2. Per the germline V gene, CDR1 is ENHRY and CDR2 is SYGVKD. V lost 0 bases to trimming and J lost 4 bases; unmatched junction nucleotides: 3. This CDR3 is built from 15 residues. In DNA form, the CDR3 reads TGTGCCATCAGTGAGTCAGCGGGAGTACCAGATACGCAGTATTTT. Protein product: CAISESAGVPDTQYF.

This chain links TRBV18 with TRBJ2-1; D is unresolved. The V end lost 3 bases, the J end lost 4 bases, and 13 bases lay between the germline ends. Germline-derived CDR1 and CDR2 are KGHSH and LQKENI. CDR3 length equals 15 residues. DNA of the CDR3: TGTGCCAGCTCACCGATGGCTTCAGGTTACAATGAGCAGTTCTTC. Its translation: CASSPMASGYNEQFF.